Listed here is a single T cell receptor (beta chain). The data derive from a study of blood T cell repertoires in COVID-19. In the original processing: Amplification of reference gene primers was used by the study to estimate nucleated cell counts. Profiled with immunoSEQ multiplex PCR; TCRdb holds only in-frame clones, not every one. D and trimming were read from the DNA, whereas the V and J calls and clone size are those reported in that table. Of approximately 150,000 clones listed, just over 85% are singletons. The V gene lost 1 base and the J gene lost 5 bases, with 12 bases spanning the gap. Germline loops: CDR1 SGHTA, CDR2 FQGTGA. The CDR3 contains 14 residues.

Sample: peripheral blood. The receptor was isolated from a man in his sixties or seventies with acute or convalescent COVID-19. The chain couples TRBV7-3 to TRBJ2-7; D perhaps matches TRBD1 (7 bases). The CDR3 here is CASSLSQGGHEQYF. DNA for the CDR3: TGTGCCAGCAGCTTAAGCCAGGGGGGTCACGAGCAGTACTTC. The full variable domain, completed using reference TRBV7-3 and TRBJ2-7, is GAGVSQTPSNKVTEKGKYVELRCDPISGHTALYWYRQSLGQGPEFLIYFQGTGAADDSGLPNDRFFAVRPEGSVSTLKIQRTERGDSAVYLCASSLSQGGHEQYFGPGTRLTVT.